These T cell receptor beta chains were read from a single sample in a study of blood T cell repertoires in COVID-19. The assay was immunoSEQ multiplex PCR, and TCRdb's table has in-frame clones only and misses some. The sample has tens of thousands of clones, 79% seen once. The sequenced material came from peripheral blood. These receptors were taken from a man aged 55 to 70 with active or convalescent COVID-19. Each CDR3 is given without its conserved first and last residue. Fields, in order: V gene, J gene, clone size, CDR3 protein. Only part of the rows carry a size: once, few, many, or a class if the clone is expanded.

v_call: TRBV10-3
j_call: TRBJ1-2
clone_size: medium-sized
cdr3_aa: AIRGLHGYT

v_call: TRBV13
j_call: TRBJ2-5
clone_size: .
cdr3_aa: ASSSPAGAGETQY

v_call: TRBV4-1
j_call: TRBJ2-2
clone_size: .
cdr3_aa: ASSQRTAGVSSAGELF

v_call: TRBV7-9
j_call: TRBJ1-1
clone_size: .
cdr3_aa: ASSLAGGLGTEAF

v_call: TRBV2
j_call: TRBJ1-1
clone_size: .
cdr3_aa: ASRALTADGTEAF

v_call: TRBV12-3/TRBV12-4
j_call: TRBJ1-1
clone_size: few
cdr3_aa: ASSFTWNTEAF

v_call: TRBV3-1/TRBV3-2
j_call: TRBJ2-5
clone_size: .
cdr3_aa: ASSPMTGWETQY

v_call: TRBV10-3
j_call: TRBJ1-6
clone_size: .
cdr3_aa: ATQGNSPLH

v_call: TRBV20-1
j_call: TRBJ1-4
clone_size: .
cdr3_aa: SASWTGEKLF

v_call: TRBV6-5
j_call: TRBJ1-4
clone_size: .
cdr3_aa: ASWSAGGGNEKLF

v_call: TRBV7-2
j_call: TRBJ2-7
clone_size: .
cdr3_aa: ASSYRDSRQY

v_call: TRBV7-9
j_call: TRBJ2-7
clone_size: .
cdr3_aa: ASSLRGQGAISSNEQY

v_call: TRBV5-1
j_call: TRBJ1-4
clone_size: few
cdr3_aa: ASSSQGAPNEKLF

v_call: TRBV19
j_call: TRBJ1-3
clone_size: .
cdr3_aa: ASSPMQGINTIY

v_call: TRBV27
j_call: TRBJ1-1
clone_size: .
cdr3_aa: ASSFGPDRPNTEAF

v_call: TRBV9
j_call: TRBJ2-3
clone_size: .
cdr3_aa: ASSVASGGDTQY

v_call: TRBV5-1
j_call: TRBJ1-1
clone_size: .
cdr3_aa: ASSLDRPNTEAF

v_call: TRBV7-6
j_call: TRBJ2-7
clone_size: .
cdr3_aa: ASSAWGAGGSYEQY

v_call: TRBV7-3
j_call: TRBJ1-1
clone_size: medium-sized
cdr3_aa: ASSLTLLAGSETEAF

v_call: TRBV30
j_call: TRBJ1-1
clone_size: .
cdr3_aa: AWSVLSEAF

v_call: TRBV5-1
j_call: TRBJ2-5
clone_size: .
cdr3_aa: ASSFPAGDQETQY

v_call: TRBV11-2
j_call: TRBJ2-3
clone_size: .
cdr3_aa: ASSLRGAEGTDTQY